The clone carrying this T cell receptor beta chain was detected ten times or more. The antigen remains undetermined. Trimming took off 4 bases at V and 1 base at J, with 11 bases between the two ends. The CDR3 totals 14 residues. Germline CDR1 SGHRS, CDR2 YFSETQ. The time point was: longitudinal time-point 2. The data derive from a study of neurological immune-mediated disorders. Each TCR transcript was tagged with a 10-nucleotide random UMI during 5'RACE. From the 5' RACE reads, TCRdb called clonotypes with MiXCR, one entry per CDR3 protein. The table includes roughly 49,000 distinct CDR3 sequences, roughly 13% detected once. Study results and caveats: Patients with HTLV-1-associated myelopathy had the highest level of TCR clonal expansion, whereas patients with multiple sclerosis had the lowest level, falling beneath the level found in healthy controls. None of the CDR3 amino acid sequences in expanded clones turned up in more than one subject, which points to private repertoires in all groups.

The specimen sequenced was PBMCs. The chain uses TRBV5-1 and TRBJ2-5; no firm D call. The clonotype was recovered from a male donor with HTLV-1-associated myelopathy (HAM/TSP). This CDR3 reads CASSPGFSQETQYF. CDR3 DNA sequence: TGCGCCAGCAGCCCAGGATTCTCCCAAGAGACCCAGTACTTC.